Listed here are 20 T cell receptor beta chains from one sample, sequenced in a study of cytomegalovirus exposure and HLA in healthy donors. The PCR was carried out with 60 Vbeta primers and 13 Jbeta primers. Libraries were prepared by immunoSEQ multiplex PCR; TCRdb keeps only in-frame clonotypes and omits some of them. The data contain 150,000 to 200,000 clones, 80% of them seen just once; the ten biggest clones take up about a tenth. The material sequenced was PBMCs. The origin of the receptors is a young man in good health and CMV-seropositive.

The V gene is TRBV5-1, the J gene TRBJ2-3, with 8 bases matching TRBD1. The CDR3 loop spans 16 amino acids. Looked up from germline, CDR1 is SGHRS and CDR2 is YFSETQ. Trimming cost V 4 bases and J 2 bases; bases outside gene matches: 9. CDR3 in DNA: TGCGCCAGCAGCCTAAGACAGGGGCGGAACACAGATACGCAGTATTTT. Amino acid sequence: CASSLRQGRNTDTQYF.

The chain carries TRBV10-3 and TRBJ2-1; 10 nucleotides agree with TRBD1. V trimming: 4 bases; J trimming: 2 bases; junction bases outside the gene matches: 8. The CDR3 is 17 amino acids. The germline V gene encodes CDR1 ENHRY and CDR2 SYGVKD. The DNA for the CDR3 is TGTGCCATCAGTGGGACGGACAGGGGGGGACCCTACAATGAGCAGTTCTTC. This sequence encodes CAISGTDRGGPYNEQFF.

The chain carries TRBV2 and TRBJ1-1; the D gene is possibly TRBD1 (6 bases). The CDR3 has 15 amino acids. The V end was cut by 3 bases, the J end by 1 base, with 12 bases between. Germline CDR1 SNHLY, CDR2 FYNNEI. CDR3 residues: CASSDTNRANTEAFF. DNA of the CDR3: TGTGCCAGCAGTGACACGAACAGGGCGAACACTGAAGCTTTCTTT.

This chain links TRBV10-3 with TRBJ1-1, with TRBD1 matching over 8 bases. Trimming at V came to 5 bases and at J to 3 bases, leaving 5 bases not matched to a gene. Germline CDR1 reads ENHRY; CDR2 reads SYGVKD. This CDR3 spans 14 amino acids. The CDR3 spells CAISIQGEDTEAFF. The CDR3 region has the DNA TGTGCCATCAGTATACAGGGGGAGGACACTGAAGCTTTCTTT.

This sequence joins TRBV7-2 and TRBJ2-1; 7 positions match TRBD1. Germline V lookup: CDR1 SGHTA, CDR2 FQGNSA. This CDR3 is 15 amino acids long. The junction had 7 bases not matched to a gene; V was cut back by 5 bases and J by 3 bases. The CDR3 loop is CASSHRDRDYNEQFF. CDR3 in DNA: TGTGCCAGCAGCCATAGAGACAGGGACTACAATGAGCAGTTCTTC.

The genes are TRBV27 and TRBJ2-7; 10 bases match TRBD1. The V segment lost 4 bases and the J segment 6 bases; nucleotides outside the gene matches: 6. Germline lookup yields CDR1 MNHEY and CDR2 SMNVEV (reference sequence). The CDR3 runs 14 residues. The CDR3 DNA is TGTGCCAGCAGTTGGAAGGGGACAGGGGTCGAGCAGTACTTC. Translating gives CASSWKGTGVEQYF.

The rearrangement links TRBV9 to TRBJ1-1, with no clear D. Germline CDR1 and CDR2: SGDLS and YYNGEE. V lost 0 bases and J 5 bases, leaving 11 bases between the germline ends. CDR3 length: 14 amino acids. CDR3 sequence (DNA): TGTGCCAGCAGCGTAGAGTCGAGAGGTACTGAAGCTTTCTTT. This gives the protein CASSVESRGTEAFF.

This rearrangement joins TRBV2 to TRBJ1-2, with D perhaps TRBD1 (6 bases). The V and J ends lost 2 bases and 0 bases respectively, with 22 bases between them. Germline CDR1 SNHLY, CDR2 FYNNEI. This CDR3 contains 19 residues. CDR3 in DNA: TGTGCCAGCAGTGAACGAACTGGCATCGACAGGATTTCTAACTATGGCTACACCTTC. Protein: CASSERTGIDRISNYGYTF.

This chain links TRBV4-2 with TRBJ2-7, with 8 positions matching TRBD1. This CDR3 has 15 residues. Trimming cost V 0 bases and J 4 bases; bases outside gene matches: 5. From germline, CDR1 is LGHNA and CDR2 YNFKEQ. CDR3 sequence reads: CASSQEMTGEYEQYF. The CDR3 DNA follows: TGTGCCAGCAGCCAAGAGATGACAGGGGAGTACGAGCAGTACTTC.

DNA of the CDR3: TGTGCCAGCAGCTTTGGCAGCGCCGAAGATGGCTACACCTTC. It specifies CASSFGSAEDGYTF. The chain carries TRBV5-6 and TRBJ1-2; D call uncertain. Germline CDR1 SGHDT, CDR2 YYEEEE. Trimming stripped 2 bases from V and 6 bases from J, with 14 bases between. The CDR3 totals 14 residues. Full variable domain (rest looked up from reference TRBV5-6 and TRBJ1-2): DAGVTQSPTHLIKTRGQQVTLRCSPKSGHDTVSWYQQALGQGPQFIFQYYEEEERQRGNFPDRFSGHQFPNYSSELNVNALLLGDSALYLCASSFGSAEDGYTFGSGTRLTVV.

The chain uses TRBV10-3 and TRBJ2-7, with a tentative D call TRBD1 (6 bases). Germline values: CDR1 ENHRY, CDR2 SYGVKD. CDR3 length: 13 amino acids. The V and J ends lost 2 bases and 3 bases respectively, with 8 bases between them. The chain's CDR3 is CAISETRGYEQYF. The CDR3 DNA reads as TGTGCCATCAGTGAGACCAGGGGCTACGAGCAGTACTTC.

The CDR3 nucleotides read TGTGCCAGTAGTTATGGACAGAGCTCTGGAAACACCATATATTTT. The encoded protein is CASSYGQSSGNTIYF. V usage is TRBV19 and J usage is TRBJ1-3; TRBD1 might be the D (6 bases). V lost 5 bases and J lost 0, with 11 bases in between. This CDR3 region has 15 residues. Per the germline V gene, CDR1 is LNHDA and CDR2 is SQIVND (reference sequence). Looking up the rest from reference TRBV19 and TRBJ1-3 gives the full variable domain: DGGITQSPKYLFRKEGQNVTLSCEQNLNHDAMYWYRQDPGQGLRLIYYSQIVNDFQKGDIAEGYSVSREKKESFPLTVTSAQKNPTAFYLCASSYGQSSGNTIYFGEGSWLTVV.

The chain has TRBV5-6 and TRBJ1-2, with 7 bases fitting TRBD1. CDR3 size: 15 residues. Germline V CDR1 and CDR2: SGHDT, YYEEEE. V gave up 0 bases and J gave up 9 bases; unmatched junction bases: 11. The chain's CDR3 is CASSLDRGLAVSYTF. In DNA, the CDR3 is TGTGCCAGCAGCTTGGACAGGGGATTGGCGGTTAGCTACACCTTC.

This clone has just a few counts. The CDR3 coding sequence is TGTGCCAGCAGCATCGAGGGGGGGGCTCGGGAGCAGTACTTC. Translating it yields CASSIEGGAREQYF. The V call is TRBV5-6, the J call TRBJ2-7, with D possibly matching TRBD2 (7 bases). Trimming removed 4 bases at V and 7 bases at J, with 18 bases between. The germline gives CDR1 SGHDT, CDR2 YYEEEE. CDR3 length equals 14 residues.

This clone was observed a single time. The chain has TRBV10-3 and TRBJ2-3; weak D call: TRBD2 (5 bases). V lost 6 bases to trimming and J lost 6 bases, with 19 bases between them. Per germline, CDR1 ENHRY and CDR2 SYGVKD. The CDR3 extends over 15 amino acids. The CDR3 DNA sequence: TGTGCCATCAGCGAATCGGGGTCCCACATTGATACGCAGTATTTT. Protein product: CAISESGSHIDTQYF.

This clone was picked up a small number of times. The V call is TRBV29-1, the J call TRBJ1-3; perhaps TRBD1 as D (6 bases). With 3 bases removed from V and 0 bases from J, the gap between germline ends came to 9 bases. The germline V gene has CDR1 SQVTM and CDR2 ANQGSEA. CDR3 length: 14 residues. The CDR3 sequence is CSVETGFSGNTIYF. CDR3 bases: TGCAGCGTTGAGACAGGTTTCTCTGGAAACACCATATATTTT.

As concerns this clone: The conserved phenylalanine or tryptophan is not found at the CDR3 terminus, so this likely reflects a read error. The chain uses TRBV11-1 and TRBJ1-2, with unresolved D. This CDR3 is 14 amino acids long. V was pared by 5 bases and J by 0 bases, with 10 bases between. Looked up from germline, CDR1 is SGHAT and CDR2 is FQDESV (reference sequence). The CDR3, as DNA: TGTGCCAGCAGCCCCGCGTCCGCTAACTATGGCTACACCTCC. Amino acid sequence: CASSPASANYGYTS.

The CDR3 DNA sequence: TGCAGCGTTCGACGGACAGGGGAAAGTTACACCTTC. It encodes CSVRRTGESYTF. The chain joins TRBV29-1 to TRBJ1-2; TRBD1 matches at 9 bases. Losses at the gene ends were 5 bases for V and 11 bases for J; bases not matched to a gene: 9. This CDR3 comprises 12 residues. Germline V gene data show CDR1 as SQVTM and CDR2 as ANQGSEA.

The chain combines TRBV7-2 with TRBJ2-3; D may be TRBD1 (6 bases). The germline V and J ends were trimmed by 7 bases and 10 bases, with 18 bases remaining between them. Per germline, CDR1 SGHTA and CDR2 FQGNSA. The CDR3 spans 13 residues. For the CDR3, the DNA is TGTGCCAGCACCAATAACAGGGAATTGGCGCAGTATTTT. Its protein product is CASTNNRELAQYF.

The chain uses TRBV5-6 and TRBJ2-5, with 11 bases matching TRBD2. The CDR3 contains 15 residues. Germline V CDR1 and CDR2: SGHDT, YYEEEE. V was pared by 4 bases and J by 5 bases, with 7 bases of the junction left unmatched. CDR3 residues: CASSSSGGAQETQYF. CDR3 coding DNA: TGTGCCAGCAGCAGTAGCGGGGGGGCTCAGGAGACCCAGTACTTC.